This is a list of T cell receptor beta chains from one sample in a study of OX40 agonist ivuxolimab in advanced cancers. The table came from immunoSEQ multiplex PCR; TCRdb's copy has only in-frame clones and leaves some out. The top ten hold more than 0.75% of the sample, which has 65,000 to 75,000 clones, roughly 90% seen once. This sample comprised CD4+ or CD8+ T cells sorted from blood, obtained in a trial of the OX40 agonist ivuxolimab. Receptors were obtained from an adult with an advanced solid tumor such as melanoma, head and neck, liver or kidney cancer. Both conserved end residues are part of each CDR3. The D gene is left open where the match is weak. The size entry is marked missing in some rows and otherwise reads once, few, many or a size class.

>-|TRBJ1-4|-|TRBV4-1
CASRRPGEKLFF
TGCGCCAGCAGGAGACCGGGTGAAAAACTGTTTTTT
>-|TRBJ2-7|-|TRBV4-2
CASSQDLRSQLDYEQYF
TGTGCCAGCAGCCAAGATCTCCGATCACAGCTGGACTACGAGCAGTACTTC
>-|TRBJ2-7|-|TRBV6-1
CASSEWGSYEQYF
TGTGCCAGCAGTGAATGGGGCAGCTACGAGCAGTACTTC
>TRBD1|TRBJ2-2|-|TRBV25-1
CASRGQGGITGELFF
TGTGCCAGCAGGGGACAGGGGGGAATCACCGGGGAGCTGTTTTTT
>-|TRBJ1-2|-|TRBV5-4
CASSSSGRGNYGYTF
TGTGCCAGCAGCTCCTCCGGACGGGGTAACTATGGCTACACCTTC
>-|TRBJ2-1|-|TRBV19
CASSNRTEQFF
TGTGCCAGTAGTAATCGGACAGAGCAGTTCTTC
>-|TRBJ1-3|-|TRBV18
CASSPSSGNTIYF
TGTGCCAGCTCACCAAGCTCTGGAAACACCATATATTTT
>TRBD1|TRBJ1-6|-|TRBV5-1
CASSLGEAGGNSPLHF
TGCGCCAGCAGCTTGGGAGAGGCAGGGGGCAATTCACCCCTCCACTTT
>-|TRBJ2-7|few|TRBV2
CASVAGSYEQYF
TGTGCCTCCGTGGCAGGATCCTACGAGCAGTACTTC
>-|TRBJ2-2|-|TRBV6-4
CAALISGTFAGELFF
TGTGCCGCCTTAATAAGTGGGACGTTCGCCGGGGAGCTGTTTTTT
>-|TRBJ1-1|-|TRBV19
CASSPLDRSNTEAFF
TGTGCCAGTAGTCCGCTGGACAGATCGAACACTGAAGCTTTCTTT
>TRBD1|TRBJ1-4|once|TRBV5-1
CASSWGQGAGTNEKLFF
TGCGCCAGCAGCTGGGGACAGGGGGCAGGGACTAATGAAAAACTGTTTTTT
>-|TRBJ1-4|-|TRBV11-2
CASSFLEGGAREKLFF
TGTGCCAGCAGCTTCTTGGAGGGAGGGGCAAGGGAAAAACTGTTTTTT
>-|TRBJ2-2|-|TRBV5-1
CASSQDPRDTGELFF
TGCGCCAGCAGCCAGGACCCGAGGGACACCGGGGAGCTGTTTTTT
>TRBD1|TRBJ2-7|-|TRBV7-9
CASSRGTGGIYEQYF
TGTGCCAGCAGTCGAGGGACAGGGGGGATCTACGAGCAGTACTTC
>TRBD2|TRBJ2-1|few|TRBV5-1
CASSPAGDSYNEQFF
TGCGCCAGCAGCCCGGCGGGGGACTCCTACAATGAGCAGTTCTTC
>-|TRBJ2-7|-|TRBV18
CGTKPDGSYEQYF
TGTGGCACTAAACCGGATGGGTCCTACGAGCAGTACTTC
>-|TRBJ1-5|-|TRBV27
CASSLREGNQPQHF
TGTGCCAGCAGCCTCAGGGAGGGCAATCAGCCCCAGCATTTT
>TRBD2|TRBJ2-2|-|TRBV19
CASSIKLAGGPNTGELFF
TGTGCCAGTAGTATTAAACTAGCGGGAGGACCCAACACCGGGGAGCTGTTTTTT
>-|TRBJ1-5|-|TRBV28
CASSPDSFYSNQPQHF
TGTGCCAGCAGTCCGGACAGCTTTTATAGCAATCAGCCCCAGCATTTT
>TRBD1|TRBJ1-6|-|TRBV7-2
CASSPVTGGFSPLHF
TGTGCCAGCAGCCCGGTGACAGGGGGCTTTTCACCCCTCCACTTT
>TRBD1|TRBJ2-1|-|TRBV11-3
CASSLGQGTVDEQFF
TGTGCCAGCAGCTTAGGACAGGGGACGGTGGATGAGCAGTTCTTC
>-|TRBJ2-5|-|TRBV18
CASSPIRQTQYF
TGTGCCAGCTCACCAATCCGTCAGACCCAGTACTTC
>TRBD1|TRBJ2-2|few|TRBV11-3
CASSSHRQGRTGELFF
TGTGCCAGCAGCTCCCATCGACAGGGTCGAACCGGGGAGCTGTTTTTT
>TRBD2|TRBJ2-7|-|TRBV7-3
CASSPRSGRDSYEQYF
TGTGCCAGCAGCCCCCGTAGCGGGAGGGACTCCTACGAGCAGTACTTC
>-|TRBJ1-1|-|TRBV20-1
CSASGGTEAFF
TGCAGTGCTAGTGGTGGCACTGAAGCTTTCTTT
>-|TRBJ2-3|-|TRBV7-2
CASSFPGTDTQYF
TGTGCCAGCAGCTTTCCAGGCACAGATACGCAGTATTTT
>-|TRBJ2-3|-|TRBV5-1
CASSLAFPNTDTQYF
TGCGCCAGCAGCTTGGCCTTTCCAAATACAGATACGCAGTATTTT
>-|TRBJ2-3|-|TRBV11-2
CASSLGRVSTDTQYF
TGTGCCAGCAGCTTAGGCAGGGTGAGCACAGATACGCAGTATTTT